The clone carrying this T cell receptor (beta chain) was recorded at least ten times. What it binds is not known. Amplification from RNA transcripts yielded the TCR beta CDR3 regions. RT-PCR was first run with HTBI primers, then multiplex PCR in a second round. MiXCR, applied by TCRdb to the multiplex PCR reads, yields one record per CDR3 protein. This table holds about 380,000 distinct CDR3 sequences, 15% found once. The sample belongs to a study of Graves' ophthalmopathy and Graves' hyperthyroidism. Study-level results: The model's ophthalmopathy progression predictions had just under 71% sensitivity and 72.22% specificity.

Ophthalmopathy not arising within 18 months of follow-up defined hyperthyroidism as stable. Excluded were patients with other autoimmune diseases, uncontrolled infections, pregnancy or lactation. Clinicians diagnosed using symptoms, serum thyroxine, TRAb, thyroid ultrasound and orbital computed tomography. This TCR came from a woman under 30 with stable Graves' hyperthyroidism. The sequenced sample was peripheral blood.

The CDR3 reads CASSLDGDGHQPQHF. CDR3 DNA sequence: TGTGCCAGCAGCTTAGATGGGGACGGACATCAGCCCCAGCATTTT. This chain links TRBV11-2 with TRBJ1-5; TRBD1 is a possible D gene (5 bases). This CDR3 contains 15 residues. The V end lost 0 bases, the J end lost 5 bases, and 11 bases lay between the germline ends. Germline V gene lookup returns CDR1 SGHAT and CDR2 FQNNGV.